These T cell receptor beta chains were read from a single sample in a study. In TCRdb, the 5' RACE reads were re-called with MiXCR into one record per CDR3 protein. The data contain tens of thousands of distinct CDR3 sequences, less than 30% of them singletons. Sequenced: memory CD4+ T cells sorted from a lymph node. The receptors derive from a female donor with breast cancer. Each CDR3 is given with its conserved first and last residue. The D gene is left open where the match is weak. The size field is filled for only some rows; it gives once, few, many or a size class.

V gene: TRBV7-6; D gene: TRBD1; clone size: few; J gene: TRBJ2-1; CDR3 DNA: TGTGCCAGCAGCCAAGCGAATGACAGGGGGAATGAGCAGTTCTTC; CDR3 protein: CASSQANDRGNEQFF
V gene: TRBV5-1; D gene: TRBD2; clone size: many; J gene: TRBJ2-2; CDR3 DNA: TGCGCCAGCAGCCCCCTAGCGGGAGAAGCGGGGACCGGGGAGCTGTTTTTT; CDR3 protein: CASSPLAGEAGTGELFF
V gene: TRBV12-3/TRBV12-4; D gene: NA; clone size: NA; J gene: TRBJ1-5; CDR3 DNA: TGTGCCAGCACCGGGGTGGGGGCAGGGATTAATCAGCCCCAGCATTTT; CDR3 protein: CASTGVGAGINQPQHF
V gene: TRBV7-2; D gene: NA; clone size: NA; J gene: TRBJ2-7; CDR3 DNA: TGTGCCAGCAGCCCACAGGTAGACTTGGAGCAGTACTTC; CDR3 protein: CASSPQVDLEQYF
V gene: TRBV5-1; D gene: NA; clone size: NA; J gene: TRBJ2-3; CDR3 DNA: TGCGCCAGCAGCTTGGGGGCCCGGGGCCCTAGCACAGATACGCAGTATTTT; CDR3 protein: CASSLGARGPSTDTQYF
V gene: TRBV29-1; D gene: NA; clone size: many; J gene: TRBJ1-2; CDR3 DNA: TGCAGCGTCAGCCCGCGGGGACGTAGGGGCTACACCTTC; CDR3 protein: CSVSPRGRRGYTF
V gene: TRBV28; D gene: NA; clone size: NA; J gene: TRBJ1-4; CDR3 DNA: TGTGCCAGCAGGTCGGCAGGACATGAAAAACTGTTTTTT; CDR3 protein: CASRSAGHEKLFF
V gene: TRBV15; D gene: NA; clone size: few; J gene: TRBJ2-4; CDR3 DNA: TGTGCCACCGCAAGTAGGTGGGCCAAAAACATTCAGTACTTC; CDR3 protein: CATASRWAKNIQYF
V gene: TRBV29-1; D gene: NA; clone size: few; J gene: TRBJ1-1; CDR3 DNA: TGCAGCGTTTCGGGGAACACTGAAGCTTTCTTT; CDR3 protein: CSVSGNTEAFF
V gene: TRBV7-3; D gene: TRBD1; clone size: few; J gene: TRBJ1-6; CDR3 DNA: TGTGCCAGCAGCGGACAGGGCCTTAATTCACCCCTCCACTTT; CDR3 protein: CASSGQGLNSPLHF
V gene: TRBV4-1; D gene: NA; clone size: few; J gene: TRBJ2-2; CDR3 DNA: TGCGCCAGCAGCCACCCCGGGTGGGGCGGGGAGCTGTTTTTT; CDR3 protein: CASSHPGWGGELFF
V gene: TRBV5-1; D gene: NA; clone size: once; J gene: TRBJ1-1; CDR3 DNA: TGCGCCAGCAAGCTTGACGTTCGAACTGAAGCTCTCTTT; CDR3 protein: CASKLDVRTEALF
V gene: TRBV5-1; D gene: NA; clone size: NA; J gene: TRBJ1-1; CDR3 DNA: TGCGCCAGCAGCTTGGACCGTCGGGACGGGGGTTTGGAAGCTTTCTTT; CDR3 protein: CASSLDRRDGGLEAFF
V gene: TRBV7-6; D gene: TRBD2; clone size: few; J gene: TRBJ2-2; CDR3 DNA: TGTGCCAGCAGAGGCGGGGGGAACACCGGGGAGCTGTTTTTT; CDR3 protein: CASRGGGNTGELFF
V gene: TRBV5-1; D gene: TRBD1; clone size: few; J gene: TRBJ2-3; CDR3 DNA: TGCGCCAGCAGCTTGGGCCCAGGGGGTACGCAGTATTTT; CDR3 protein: CASSLGPGGTQYF
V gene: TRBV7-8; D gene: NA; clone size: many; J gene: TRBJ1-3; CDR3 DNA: TGTGCCAGCAGCTTAGTTGGGGGAGTATCTGGAAACACCATATATTTT; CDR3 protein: CASSLVGGVSGNTIYF
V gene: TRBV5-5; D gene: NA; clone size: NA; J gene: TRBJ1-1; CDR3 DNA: TGTGCCAGCAGCCCATCCTACGGACAGAACACTGAAGCTTTCTTT; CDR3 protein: CASSPSYGQNTEAFF
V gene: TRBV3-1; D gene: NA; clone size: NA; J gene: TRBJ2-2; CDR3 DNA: TGTGCCAGCAGCCAAGAAGACGGGGAGCTGTTTTTT; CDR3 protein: CASSQEDGELFF
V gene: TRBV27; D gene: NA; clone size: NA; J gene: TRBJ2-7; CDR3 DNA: TGTGCCAGCAGCTTGACCGGAGGCTGGTTCGAGCAGTACTTC; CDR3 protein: CASSLTGGWFEQYF
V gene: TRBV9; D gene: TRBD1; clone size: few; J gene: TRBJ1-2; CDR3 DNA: TGTGCCAGCAGCGTCCGGACAGGGTTTGACGGCGGCTACACCTTC; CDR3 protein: CASSVRTGFDGGYTF
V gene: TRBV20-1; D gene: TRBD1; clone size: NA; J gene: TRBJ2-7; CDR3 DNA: TGCAGTGCTAGCCGGGACAGGGGGTTCGAGCAGTACTTC; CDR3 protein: CSASRDRGFEQYF
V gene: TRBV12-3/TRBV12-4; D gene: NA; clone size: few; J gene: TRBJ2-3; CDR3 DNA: TGTGCCAGCAGTACGGGGGCGCGGCGAGGCACAGATACGCAGTATTTT; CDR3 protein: CASSTGARRGTDTQYF
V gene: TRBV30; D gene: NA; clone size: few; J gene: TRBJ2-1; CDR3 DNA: TGTGCCTGGAGTGAGGGGGAGCAGTTCTTC; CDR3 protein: CAWSEGEQFF
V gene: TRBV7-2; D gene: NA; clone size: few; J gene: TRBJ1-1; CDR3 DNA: TGTGCCAGCAGCTTGGGTCTAAGAGGGTTCTTT; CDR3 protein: CASSLGLRGFF
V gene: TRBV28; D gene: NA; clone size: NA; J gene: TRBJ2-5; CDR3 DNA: TGTGCCAGCAGTTTTGGGGGGCAACAAGAGACCCAGTACTTC; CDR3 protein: CASSFGGQQETQYF
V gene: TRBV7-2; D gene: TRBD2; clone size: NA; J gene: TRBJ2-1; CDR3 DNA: TGTGCCAGCAGCTTAGGCGGGGGGCGGTACAATGAGCAGTTCTTC; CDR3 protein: CASSLGGGRYNEQFF
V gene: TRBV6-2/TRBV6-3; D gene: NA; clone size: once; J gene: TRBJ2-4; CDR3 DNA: TGTGCCAGCAGTTACTCGTGGACAAGGAAGGGCATTCAGTACTTC; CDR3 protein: CASSYSWTRKGIQYF
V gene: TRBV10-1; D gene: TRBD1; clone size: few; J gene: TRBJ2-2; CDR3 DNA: TGCGCCAGCAGTGGACAGGGGAACACCGGGGAGCTGTTTTTT; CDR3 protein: CASSGQGNTGELFF
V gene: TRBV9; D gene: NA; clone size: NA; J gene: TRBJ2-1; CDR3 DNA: TGTGCCAGCAGCCTTCTGACCGGTTCCTACAATGAGCAGTTCTTC; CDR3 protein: CASSLLTGSYNEQFF